This TCR beta chain is drawn from a study of cytomegalovirus exposure and HLA in healthy donors. The PCR was carried out with 60 Vbeta primers and 13 Jbeta primers. Using immunoSEQ multiplex PCR, the repertoire was profiled, and TCRdb retains in-frame clones only, with some absent. This sample has 110,000 to 150,000 clones, with about 86% found just once. V was cut by 5 bases and J by 0 bases, with 13 bases left in between. This CDR3 region has 15 residues. The V gene's germline CDR1 is SGHTA and CDR2 FQGNSA. This TCR was sampled from a man between 40 and 49 years old in good health and CMV-seropositive. Sequenced sample: PBMCs. This chain connects TRBV7-2 to TRBJ1-1; tentative D call: TRBD1 (5 bases). This CDR3 reads CASSRQSSMNTEAFF. In DNA form, the CDR3 reads TGTGCCAGCAGCCGACAGAGCTCCATGAACACTGAAGCTTTCTTT.